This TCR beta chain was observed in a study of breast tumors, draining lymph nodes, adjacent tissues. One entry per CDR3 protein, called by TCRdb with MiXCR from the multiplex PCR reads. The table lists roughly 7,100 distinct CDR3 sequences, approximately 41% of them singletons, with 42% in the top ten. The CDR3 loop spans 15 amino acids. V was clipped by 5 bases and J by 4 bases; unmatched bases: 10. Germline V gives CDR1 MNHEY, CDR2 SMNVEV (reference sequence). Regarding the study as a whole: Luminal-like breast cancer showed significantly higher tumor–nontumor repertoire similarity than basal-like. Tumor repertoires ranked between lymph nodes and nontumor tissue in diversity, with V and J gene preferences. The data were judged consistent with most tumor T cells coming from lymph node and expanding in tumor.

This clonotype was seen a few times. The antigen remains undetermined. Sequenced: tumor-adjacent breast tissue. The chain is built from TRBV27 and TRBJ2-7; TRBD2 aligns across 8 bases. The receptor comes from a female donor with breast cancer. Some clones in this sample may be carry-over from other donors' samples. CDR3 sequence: CASSHRAAGVYEQYF. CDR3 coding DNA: TGTGCCAGCAGTCATCGCGCAGCGGGAGTGTACGAGCAGTACTTC.